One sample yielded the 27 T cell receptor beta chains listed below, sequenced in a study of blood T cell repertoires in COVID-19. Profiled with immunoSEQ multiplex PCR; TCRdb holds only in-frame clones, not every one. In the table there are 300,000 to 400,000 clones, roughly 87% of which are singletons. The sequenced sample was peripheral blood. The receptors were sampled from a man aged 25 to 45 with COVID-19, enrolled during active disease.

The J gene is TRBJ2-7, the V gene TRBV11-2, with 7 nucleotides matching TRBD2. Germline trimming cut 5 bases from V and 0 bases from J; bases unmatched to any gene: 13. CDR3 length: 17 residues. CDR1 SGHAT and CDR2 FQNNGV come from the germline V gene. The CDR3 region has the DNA TGTGCCAGCAGCCCAACAACGGGGGGACTCTACTCCTACGAGCAGTACTTC. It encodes CASSPTTGGLYSYEQYF.

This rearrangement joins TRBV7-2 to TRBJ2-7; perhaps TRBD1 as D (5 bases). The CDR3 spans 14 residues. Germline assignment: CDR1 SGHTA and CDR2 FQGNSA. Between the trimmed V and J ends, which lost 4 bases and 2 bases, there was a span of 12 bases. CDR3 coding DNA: TGTGCCAGCAGCTACCGACAGAACACCTACGAGCAGTACTTC. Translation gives CASSYRQNTYEQYF.

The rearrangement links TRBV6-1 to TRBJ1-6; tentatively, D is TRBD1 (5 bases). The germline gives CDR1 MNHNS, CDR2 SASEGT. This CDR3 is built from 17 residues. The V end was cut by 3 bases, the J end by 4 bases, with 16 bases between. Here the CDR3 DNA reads TGTGCCAGCAGTGATTCTTGGGGCCGTTCATATAATTCACCCCTCCACTTT. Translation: CASSDSWGRSYNSPLHF.

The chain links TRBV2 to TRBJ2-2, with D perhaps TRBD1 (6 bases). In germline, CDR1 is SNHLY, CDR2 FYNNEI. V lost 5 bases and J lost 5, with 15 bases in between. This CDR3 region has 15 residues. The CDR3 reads CASSPGQVVTGELFF. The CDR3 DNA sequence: TGTGCCAGCAGTCCGGGACAAGTGGTTACCGGGGAGCTGTTTTTT.

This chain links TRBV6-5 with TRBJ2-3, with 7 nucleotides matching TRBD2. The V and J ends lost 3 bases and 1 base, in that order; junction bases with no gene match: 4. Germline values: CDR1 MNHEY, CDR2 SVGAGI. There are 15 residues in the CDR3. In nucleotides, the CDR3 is TGTGCCAGCAGTTATCAGCGGGGACGCACAGATACGCAGTATTTT. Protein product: CASSYQRGRTDTQYF.

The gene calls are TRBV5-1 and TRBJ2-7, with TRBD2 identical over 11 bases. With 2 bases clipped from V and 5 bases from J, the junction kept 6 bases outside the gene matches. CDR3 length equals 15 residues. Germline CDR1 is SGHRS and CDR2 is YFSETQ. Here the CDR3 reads CASSFRTSGWDEQYF. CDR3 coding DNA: TGCGCCAGCAGCTTTCGGACTAGCGGGTGGGACGAGCAGTACTTC.

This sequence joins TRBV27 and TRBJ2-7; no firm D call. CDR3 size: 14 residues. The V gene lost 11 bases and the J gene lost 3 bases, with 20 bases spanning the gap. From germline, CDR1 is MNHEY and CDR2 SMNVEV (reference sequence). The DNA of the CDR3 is TGTGCCTCCAGGAATCTGGCCTCTTACTACGAGCAGTACTTC. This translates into CASRNLASYYEQYF.

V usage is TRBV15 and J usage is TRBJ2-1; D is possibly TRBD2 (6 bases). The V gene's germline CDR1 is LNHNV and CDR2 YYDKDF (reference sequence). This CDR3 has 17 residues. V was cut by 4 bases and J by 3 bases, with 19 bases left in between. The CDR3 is CATSTTERAARYNEQFF. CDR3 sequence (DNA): TGTGCCACCAGCACGACGGAGCGGGCGGCCCGCTACAATGAGCAGTTCTTC.

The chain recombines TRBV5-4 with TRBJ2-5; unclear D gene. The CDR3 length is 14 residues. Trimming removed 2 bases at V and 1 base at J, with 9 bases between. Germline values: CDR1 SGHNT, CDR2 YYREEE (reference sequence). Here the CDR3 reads CASSLGRSQETQYF. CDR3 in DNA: TGTGCCAGCAGCTTAGGTAGGAGCCAAGAGACCCAGTACTTC.

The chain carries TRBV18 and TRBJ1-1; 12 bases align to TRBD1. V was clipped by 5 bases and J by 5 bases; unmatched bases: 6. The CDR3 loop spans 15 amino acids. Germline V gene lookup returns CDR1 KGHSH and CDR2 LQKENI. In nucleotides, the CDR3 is TGTGCCAGCTCAGGCCGGGACAGGGGGCAAACTGAAGCTTTCTTT. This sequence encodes CASSGRDRGQTEAFF.

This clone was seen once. The CDR3 DNA follows: TGTGCCAGCAGCTTAGGAGTCGACTCTTATGGCTACACCTTC. This encodes CASSLGVDSYGYTF. This sequence joins TRBV7-9 and TRBJ1-2; D remains unclear. Trimming shortened V by 1 base and J by 5 bases, and 11 bases separated the two germline ends. From germline, CDR1 is SEHNR and CDR2 FQNEAQ (reference sequence). This CDR3 contains 14 residues. Supplemented by reference TRBV7-9 and TRBJ1-2, the full variable domain reads DTGVSQNPRHKITKRGQNVTFRCDPISEHNRLYWYRQTLGQGPEFLTYFQNEAQLEKSRLLSDRFSAERPKGSFSTLEIQRTEQGDSAMYLCASSLGVDSYGYTFGSGTRLTVV.

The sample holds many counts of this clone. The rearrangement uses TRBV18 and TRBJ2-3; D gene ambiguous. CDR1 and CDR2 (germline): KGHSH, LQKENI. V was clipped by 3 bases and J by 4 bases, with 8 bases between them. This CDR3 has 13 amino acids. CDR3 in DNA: TGTGCCAGCTCACCGAGCTCCCCAGATACGCAGTATTTT. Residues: CASSPSSPDTQYF.

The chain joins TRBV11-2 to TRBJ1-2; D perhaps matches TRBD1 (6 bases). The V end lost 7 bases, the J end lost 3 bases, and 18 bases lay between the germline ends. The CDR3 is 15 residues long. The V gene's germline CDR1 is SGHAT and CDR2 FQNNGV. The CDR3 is CASTTSRGQHYGYTF. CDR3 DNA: TGTGCCAGCACCACCTCCCGAGGACAGCACTATGGCTACACCTTC.

The CDR3 bases are TGTGCCAGCAGTTTAGGGACTGTAGCGGCCTACAATGAGCAGTTCTTC. Its protein is CASSLGTVAAYNEQFF. V gene TRBV27 combines with J gene TRBJ2-1; possibly TRBD2 for D (6 bases). The germline gives CDR1 MNHEY, CDR2 SMNVEV (reference sequence). The CDR3 totals 16 residues. V gave up 2 bases and J gave up 2 bases, with 13 bases separating them.

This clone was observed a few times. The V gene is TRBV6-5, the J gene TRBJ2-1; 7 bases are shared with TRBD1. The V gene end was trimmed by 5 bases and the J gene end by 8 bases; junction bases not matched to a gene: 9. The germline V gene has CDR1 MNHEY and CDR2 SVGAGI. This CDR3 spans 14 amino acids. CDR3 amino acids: CASSRTGPRDEQFF. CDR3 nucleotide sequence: TGTGCCAGCAGTAGGACAGGTCCTAGGGATGAGCAGTTCTTC.

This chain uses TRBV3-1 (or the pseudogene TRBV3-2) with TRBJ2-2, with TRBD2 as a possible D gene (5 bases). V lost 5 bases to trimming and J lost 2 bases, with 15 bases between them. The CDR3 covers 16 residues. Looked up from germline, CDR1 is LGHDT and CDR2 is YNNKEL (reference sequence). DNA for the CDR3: TGTGCCAGCAGCAAAAGATCGGGAATCAACACCGGGGAGCTGTTTTTT. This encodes CASSKRSGINTGELFF.

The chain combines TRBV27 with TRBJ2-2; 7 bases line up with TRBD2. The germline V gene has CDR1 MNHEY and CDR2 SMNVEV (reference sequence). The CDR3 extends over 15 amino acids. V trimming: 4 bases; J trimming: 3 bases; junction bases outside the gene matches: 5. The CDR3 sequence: CASSYRGGDTGELFF. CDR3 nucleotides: TGTGCCAGCAGTTACCGCGGGGGTGACACCGGGGAGCTGTTTTTT.

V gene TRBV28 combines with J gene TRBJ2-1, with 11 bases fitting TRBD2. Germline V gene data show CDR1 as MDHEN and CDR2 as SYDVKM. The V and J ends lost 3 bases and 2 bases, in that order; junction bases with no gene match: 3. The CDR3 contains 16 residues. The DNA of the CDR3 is TGTGCCAGCAGTTTGACTAGCGGGGCGACCTACAATGAGCAGTTCTTC. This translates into CASSLTSGATYNEQFF.

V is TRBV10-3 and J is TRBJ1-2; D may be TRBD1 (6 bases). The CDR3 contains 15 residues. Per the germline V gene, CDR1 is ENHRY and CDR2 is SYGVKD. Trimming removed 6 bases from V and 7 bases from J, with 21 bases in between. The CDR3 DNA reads TGTGCCATCAGCCTAAACAGCAACTTCAGGGGTGGCTACACCTTC. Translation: CAISLNSNFRGGYTF.

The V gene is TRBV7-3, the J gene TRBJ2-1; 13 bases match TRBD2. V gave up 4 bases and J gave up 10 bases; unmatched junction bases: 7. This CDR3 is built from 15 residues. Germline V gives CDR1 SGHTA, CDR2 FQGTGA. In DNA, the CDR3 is TGTGCCAGCAGCTCTGAGACTAGCGGGAGGCGGGAGCAGTTCTTC. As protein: CASSSETSGRREQFF.

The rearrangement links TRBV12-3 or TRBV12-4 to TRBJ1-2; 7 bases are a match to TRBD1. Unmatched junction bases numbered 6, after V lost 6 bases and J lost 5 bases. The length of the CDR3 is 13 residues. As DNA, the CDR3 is TGTGCCAGCAGCAGGGGGACAGCGTATGGCTACACCTTC. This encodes CASSRGTAYGYTF.

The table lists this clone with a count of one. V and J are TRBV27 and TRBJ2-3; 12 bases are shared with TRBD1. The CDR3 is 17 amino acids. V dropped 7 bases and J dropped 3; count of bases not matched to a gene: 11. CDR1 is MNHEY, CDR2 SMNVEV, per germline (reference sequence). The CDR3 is CASTSSGTGGGTDTQYF. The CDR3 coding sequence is TGTGCCAGCACATCTTCCGGGACAGGGGGCGGAACAGATACGCAGTATTTT.

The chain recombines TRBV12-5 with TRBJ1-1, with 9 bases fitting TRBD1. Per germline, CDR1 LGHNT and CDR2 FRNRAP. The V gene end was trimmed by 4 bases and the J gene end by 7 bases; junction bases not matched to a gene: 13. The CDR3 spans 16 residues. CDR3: CASGWNLGTGRFEAFF. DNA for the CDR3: TGTGCTAGTGGTTGGAACCTCGGGACAGGGAGGTTTGAAGCTTTCTTT.

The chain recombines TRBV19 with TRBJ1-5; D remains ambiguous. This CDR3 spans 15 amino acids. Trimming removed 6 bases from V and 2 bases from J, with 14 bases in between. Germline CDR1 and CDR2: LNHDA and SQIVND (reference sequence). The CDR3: CASRADRGGNQPQHF. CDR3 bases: TGTGCCAGTAGAGCGGACCGAGGCGGCAATCAGCCCCAGCATTTT.

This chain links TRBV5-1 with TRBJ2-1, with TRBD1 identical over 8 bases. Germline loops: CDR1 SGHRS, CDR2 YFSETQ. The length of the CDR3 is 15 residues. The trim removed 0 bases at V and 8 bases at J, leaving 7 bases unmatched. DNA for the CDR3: TGCGCCAGCAGCTTGGGGCAGGGGGCTATCGATGAGCAGTTCTTC. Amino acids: CASSLGQGAIDEQFF.

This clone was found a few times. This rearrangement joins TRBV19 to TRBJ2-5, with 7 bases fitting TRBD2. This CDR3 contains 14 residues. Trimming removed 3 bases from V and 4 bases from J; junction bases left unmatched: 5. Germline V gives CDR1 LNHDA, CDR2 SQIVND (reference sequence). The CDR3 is CASSMTRTRETQYF. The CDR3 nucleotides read TGTGCCAGTAGTATGACCCGGACTAGAGAGACCCAGTACTTC.

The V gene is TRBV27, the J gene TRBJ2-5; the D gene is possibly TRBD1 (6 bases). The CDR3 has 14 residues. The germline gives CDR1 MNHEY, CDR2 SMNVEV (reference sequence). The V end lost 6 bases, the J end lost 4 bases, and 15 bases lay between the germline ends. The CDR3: CASSPQGRPETQYF. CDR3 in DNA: TGTGCCAGCAGCCCACAGGGTAGACCAGAGACCCAGTACTTC.